Sequencing of this TCR beta chain was carried out in a study of vaccination and CD4 T cells after COVID-19. This clonotype was seen a handful of times. Its cognate antigen is unknown. Sequenced with the Oncomine TCR Beta short-read assay was DNA taken from cultured CD4+ T cells. Via MiXCR, TCRdb re-called the PCR reads, giving one row per CDR3 protein. The sample contains some 10,000 distinct CDR3 sequences, approximately 48% of which appear only once. As for treatment: approximately nine-day PBMC culture with coronavirus spike peptide pools or control peptides (ViraFEST assay). Per the germline V gene, CDR1 is MNHEY and CDR2 is SVGEGT. CDR3 length: 13 residues. The germline V and J ends were trimmed by 6 bases and 3 bases, with 9 bases remaining between them.

The sample was CD4+ T cells from blood, cultured in vitro. V is TRBV6-2 or TRBV6-3 and J is TRBJ1-5, with no clear D. The sequence was collected from a human donor who had recovered from COVID-19. The CDR3 protein is CASSDRNNQPQHF. For the CDR3, the DNA is TGTGCCAGCAGCGATCGAAACAATCAGCCCCAGCATTTT.